The present T cell receptor beta chain was sequenced within a study of identical twins. A single record per CDR3 protein comes from TCRdb applying MiXCR to the 5' RACE reads. This sample carries 500,000 to 700,000 distinct CDR3 sequences, about 7.1% of them seen once, and the ten largest clones take 1.6%. Germline CDR1 is DFQATT and CDR2 is SNEGSKA (reference sequence). The CDR3 length is 11 residues. The V end lost 2 bases, the J end lost 6 bases, and 8 bases lay between the germline ends. The same specimen was also included in a second study, on yellow fever vaccine responses in identical twins.

This clonotype originated in a woman between 18 and 29 years old in good health. V is TRBV20-1 and J is TRBJ2-7; possibly TRBD2 for D (6 bases). The sequencing input was PBMCs. The CDR3 DNA sequence: TGCAGTGCTAGAAGGGAGGCCGAGCAGTACTTC. The encoded protein is CSARREAEQYF.